A selection of T cell receptor beta chains follows, all from one sample in a study of blood T cell repertoires in COVID-19. The data were produced by immunoSEQ multiplex PCR, yet TCRdb's version contains in-frame clones alone and is incomplete. Here the sample spans approximately 300,000 clones, around nine tenths being singletons. The sequenced material came from PBMCs or T cells enriched from blood (not recorded which). The receptors were sampled from a woman under 30 who had recovered from COVID-19. CDR3s include the opening cysteine and the closing phenylalanine or tryptophan. Each record gives: clone size, D gene, J gene, V gene, CDR3 length, CDR3 protein, CDR3 DNA. A D gene is named only where the DNA matches it firmly. Part of the rows lack a size; the others show once, few, many or a class for expanded clones.

>-|-|TRBJ1-6|TRBV6-5|14
CASILGQDYSPLHF
TGTGCCAGCATCCTAGGACAAGACTATTCACCCCTCCACTTT
>-|TRBD2|TRBJ2-3|TRBV25-1|16
CASSPRTSGRGYTQYF
TGTGCCAGCAGTCCCCGGACTAGCGGGAGAGGGTATACGCAGTATTTT
>-|-|TRBJ2-7|TRBV9|14
CASSVGSGSYEQYF
TGTGCCAGCAGCGTAGGAAGCGGATCCTACGAGCAGTACTTC
>-|-|TRBJ2-6|TRBV7-9|14
CASSLTALVYVLTF
TGTGCCAGCAGCTTAACTGCGTTGGTTTACGTCCTGACTTTC
>-|TRBD1|TRBJ1-2|TRBV5-6|17
CASSLVGQGDRNYGYTF
TGTGCCAGCAGCTTGGTGGGACAGGGGGACAGAAACTATGGCTACACCTTC
>-|-|TRBJ2-7|TRBV28|15
CASSFATGPSGEQYF
TGTGCCAGCAGTTTTGCGACAGGACCCTCGGGCGAGCAGTACTTC
>-|-|TRBJ2-5|TRBV5-5|14
CASSQSSAGETQYF
TGTGCCAGCAGCCAGTCCTCGGCGGGAGAGACCCAGTACTTC
>-|TRBD2|TRBJ2-2|TRBV5-1|14
CASSRGLAGGELFF
TGCGCCAGCAGCAGGGGACTAGCGGGCGGGGAGCTGTTTTTT
>-|TRBD1|TRBJ2-1|TRBV27|15
CASSSGQGQYNEQFF
TGTGCCAGCAGTTCCGGACAGGGCCAGTACAATGAGCAGTTCTTC
>-|-|TRBJ2-1|TRBV28|18
CASSLGLGVLLSPNEQFF
TGTGCCAGCAGTTTAGGGTTGGGCGTCTTACTCTCCCCCAATGAGCAGTTCTTC
>-|-|TRBJ2-6|TRBV28|15
CASSSLYSGANVLTF
TGTGCCAGCAGTTCCCTTTACTCTGGGGCCAACGTCCTGACTTTC
>-|TRBD1|TRBJ2-7|TRBV7-7|14
CASSPGQGHYEQYF
TGTGCCAGCAGCCCGGGACAGGGACACTACGAGCAGTACTTC
>-|TRBD2|TRBJ2-2|TRBV10-3|16
CAISGLLAENTGELFF
TGTGCCATCAGTGGGCTACTAGCGGAGAACACCGGGGAGCTGTTTTTT
>-|TRBD2|TRBJ2-7|TRBV3-1/TRBV3-2|15
CASSQEFGRPYEQYF
TGTGCCAGCAGCCAAGAGTTCGGGAGGCCCTACGAGCAGTACTTC
>-|-|TRBJ2-6|TRBV28|15
CASSSRSSGANVLTF
TGTGCCAGCAGTTCCCGTTCCTCTGGGGCCAACGTCCTGACTTTC
>few|TRBD1|TRBJ1-2|TRBV25-1|13
CASSLGQGTGYTF
TGTGCCAGCAGTTTGGGACAGGGGACCGGCTACACCTTC
>-|-|TRBJ1-3|TRBV7-9|17
CASMIEARPILGNTIYF
TGTGCCAGCATGATAGAAGCGAGACCTATTCTCGGAAACACCATATATTTT
>once|-|TRBJ1-1|TRBV5-5|14
CASSLGGLDTEAFF
TGTGCCAGCAGCTTGGGAGGGTTAGACACTGAAGCTTTCTTT
>many|TRBD1|TRBJ2-1|TRBV3-1/TRBV3-2|22
CASSQDSTGLLLGADSYNEQFF
TGTGCCAGCAGCCAAGATTCGACAGGGCTCTTATTGGGGGCCGATTCCTACAATGAGCAGTTCTTC
>-|TRBD1|TRBJ1-5|TRBV7-9|18
CASSSGTGVLDSNQPQHF
TGTGCCAGCAGCTCTGGGACAGGGGTTTTGGATAGCAATCAGCCCCAGCATTTT
>-|TRBD1|TRBJ1-2|TRBV14|15
CASSPYGTDYYGYTF
TGTGCCAGCAGCCCATATGGGACAGATTACTATGGCTACACCTTC
>-|-|TRBJ1-1|TRBV7-2|16
CASSLRGGAMVTEAFF
TGTGCCAGCAGCTTAAGGGGGGGCGCAATGGTCACTGAAGCTTTCTTT
>-|-|TRBJ1-6|TRBV5-6|14
CASHVGGFTSPLHF
TGTGCCAGCCACGTAGGGGGTTTCACCTCACCCCTCCACTTT
>-|-|TRBJ1-5|TRBV27|17
CASSLRPITGYGQPQHF
TGTGCCAGCAGTTTACGACCGATAACAGGGTATGGTCAGCCCCAGCATTTT
>-|-|TRBJ1-3|TRBV9|13
CASSPQSRNTIYF
TGTGCCAGCAGCCCCCAGTCCCGAAACACCATATATTTT
>once|TRBD2|TRBJ2-1|TRBV13|20
CASSLSSRFLSGGANNEQFF
TGTGCCAGCAGCCTCTCATCCCGATTTCTTAGCGGGGGGGCCAACAATGAGCAGTTCTTC
>-|TRBD1|TRBJ2-1|TRBV19|18
CASSIDWTGGHSYNEQFF
TGTGCCAGTAGTATAGATTGGACAGGGGGACATTCCTACAATGAGCAGTTCTTC